This TCR beta chain was retrieved from a study of blood T cell repertoires in COVID-19. Study information: Cohort 3 donors were reported recovered after two negative PCRs, clearance, or symptom resolution.

The CDR3 covers 15 residues. Trimming removed 4 bases from V and 10 bases from J, with 22 bases in between. Germline assignment: CDR1 SGHDN and CDR2 FVKESK. Profiling relied on immunoSEQ multiplex PCR, and the TCRdb table lists in-frame clones only, not all of them. The data show a few hundred thousand clones, roughly 90% seen once. The sequence came from a woman in her 50s in a cohort exposed to, infected with or recovered from COVID-19 (not recorded which). J is TRBJ1-1 and V is TRBV14, with D unresolved. Sequenced: PBMCs or T cells enriched from blood (not recorded which). The CDR3 loop reads CASSPEGRVREVAFF. Here the CDR3 DNA reads TGTGCCAGCAGCCCCGAGGGAAGGGTCCGCGAGGTAGCTTTCTTT.